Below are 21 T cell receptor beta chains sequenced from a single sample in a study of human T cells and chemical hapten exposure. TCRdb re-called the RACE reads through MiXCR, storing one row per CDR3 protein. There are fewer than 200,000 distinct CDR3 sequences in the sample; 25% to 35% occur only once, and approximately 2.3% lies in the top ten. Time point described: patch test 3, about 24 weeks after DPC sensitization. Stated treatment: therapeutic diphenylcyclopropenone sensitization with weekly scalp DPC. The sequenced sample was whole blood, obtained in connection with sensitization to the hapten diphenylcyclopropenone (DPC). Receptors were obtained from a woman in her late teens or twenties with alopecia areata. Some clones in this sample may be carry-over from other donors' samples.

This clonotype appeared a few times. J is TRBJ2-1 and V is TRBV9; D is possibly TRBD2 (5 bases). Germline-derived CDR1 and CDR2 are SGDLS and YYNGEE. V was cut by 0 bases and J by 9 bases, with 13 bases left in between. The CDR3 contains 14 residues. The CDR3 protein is CASSVGSSSTEQFF. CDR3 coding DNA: TGTGCCAGCAGCGTAGGATCTAGCAGTACTGAGCAGTTCTTC.

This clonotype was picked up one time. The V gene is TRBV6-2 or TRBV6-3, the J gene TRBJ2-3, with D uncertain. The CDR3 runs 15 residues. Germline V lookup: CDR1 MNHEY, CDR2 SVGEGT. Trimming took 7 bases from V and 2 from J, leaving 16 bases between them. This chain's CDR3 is CASNLGLGVTDTQYF. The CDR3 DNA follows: TGTGCCAGCAACCTAGGCCTAGGAGTCACAGATACGCAGTATTTT.

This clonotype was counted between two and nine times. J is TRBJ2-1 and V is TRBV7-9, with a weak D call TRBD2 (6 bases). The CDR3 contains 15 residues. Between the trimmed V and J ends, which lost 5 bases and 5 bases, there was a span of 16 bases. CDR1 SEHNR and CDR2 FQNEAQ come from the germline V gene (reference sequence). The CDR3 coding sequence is TGTGCCAGCAGCCCGACTGAGACTAGAGACAATGAGCAGTTCTTC. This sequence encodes CASSPTETRDNEQFF.

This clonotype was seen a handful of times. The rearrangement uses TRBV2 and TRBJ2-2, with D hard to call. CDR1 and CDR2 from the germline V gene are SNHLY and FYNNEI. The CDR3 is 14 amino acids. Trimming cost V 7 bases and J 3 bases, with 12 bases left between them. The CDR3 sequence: CASNLDGHTGELFF. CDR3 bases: TGTGCCAGCAACCTTGACGGGCACACCGGGGAGCTGTTTTTT.

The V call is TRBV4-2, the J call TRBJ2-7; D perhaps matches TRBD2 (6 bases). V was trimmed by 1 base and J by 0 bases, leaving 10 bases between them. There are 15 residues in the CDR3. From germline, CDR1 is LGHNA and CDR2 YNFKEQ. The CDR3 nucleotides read TGTGCCAGCAGCCAAGTAGTGGGGGGCTCCTACGAGCAGTACTTC. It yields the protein CASSQVVGGSYEQYF.

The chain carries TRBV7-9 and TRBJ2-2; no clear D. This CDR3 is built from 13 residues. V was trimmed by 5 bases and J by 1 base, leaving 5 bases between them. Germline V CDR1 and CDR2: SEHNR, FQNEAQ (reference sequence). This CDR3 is CASSKENTGELFF. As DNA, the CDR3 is TGTGCCAGCAGCAAAGAGAACACCGGGGAGCTGTTTTTT.

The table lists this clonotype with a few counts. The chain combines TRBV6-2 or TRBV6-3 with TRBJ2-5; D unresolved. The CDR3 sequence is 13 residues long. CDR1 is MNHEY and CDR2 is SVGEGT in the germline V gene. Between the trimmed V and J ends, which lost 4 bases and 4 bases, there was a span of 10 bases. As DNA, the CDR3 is TGTGCCAGCAGTTTTCCCTCGGCAGAGACCCAGTACTTC. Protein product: CASSFPSAETQYF.

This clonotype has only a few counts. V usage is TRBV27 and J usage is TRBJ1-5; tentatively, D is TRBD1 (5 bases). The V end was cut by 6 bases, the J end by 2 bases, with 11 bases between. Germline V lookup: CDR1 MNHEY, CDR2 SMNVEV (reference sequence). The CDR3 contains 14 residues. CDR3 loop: CASRGDSGNQPQHF. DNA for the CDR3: TGTGCCAGCAGGGGTGACAGTGGCAATCAGCCCCAGCATTTT.

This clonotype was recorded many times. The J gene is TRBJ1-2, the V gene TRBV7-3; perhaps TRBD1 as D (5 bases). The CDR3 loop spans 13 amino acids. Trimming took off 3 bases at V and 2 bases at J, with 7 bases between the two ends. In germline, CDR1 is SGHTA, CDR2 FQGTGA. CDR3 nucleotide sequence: TGTGCCAGCAGCTTGGGGGGGAACTATGGCTACACCTTC. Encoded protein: CASSLGGNYGYTF.

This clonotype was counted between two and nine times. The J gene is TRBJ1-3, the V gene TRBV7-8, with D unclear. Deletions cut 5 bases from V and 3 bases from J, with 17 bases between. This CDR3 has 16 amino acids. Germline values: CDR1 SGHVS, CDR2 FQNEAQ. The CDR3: CASSPREGLFGNTIYF. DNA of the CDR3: TGTGCCAGCAGCCCCCGGGAGGGTTTATTTGGAAACACCATATATTTT.

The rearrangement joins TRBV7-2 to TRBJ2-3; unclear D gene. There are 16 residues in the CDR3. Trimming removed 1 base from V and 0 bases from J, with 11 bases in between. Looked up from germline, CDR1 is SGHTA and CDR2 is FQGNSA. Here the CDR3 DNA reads TGTGCCAGCAGCTTAGTATCGATAGCTAGCACAGATACGCAGTATTTT. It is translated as CASSLVSIASTDTQYF.

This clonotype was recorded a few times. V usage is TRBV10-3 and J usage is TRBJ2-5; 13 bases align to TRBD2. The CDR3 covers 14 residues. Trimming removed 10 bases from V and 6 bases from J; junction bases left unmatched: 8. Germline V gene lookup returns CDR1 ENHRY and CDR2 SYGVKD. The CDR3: CATGLGLAGQTQYF. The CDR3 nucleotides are TGTGCCACCGGGTTGGGACTAGCGGGGCAGACCCAGTACTTC.

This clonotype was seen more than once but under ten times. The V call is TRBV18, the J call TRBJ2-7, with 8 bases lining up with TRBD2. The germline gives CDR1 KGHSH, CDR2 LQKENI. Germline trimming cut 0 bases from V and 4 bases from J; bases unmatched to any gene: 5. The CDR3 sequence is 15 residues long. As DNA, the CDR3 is TGTGCCAGCTCACCACCGACTAGCGCGGGGTACGAGCAGTACTTC. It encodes CASSPPTSAGYEQYF.

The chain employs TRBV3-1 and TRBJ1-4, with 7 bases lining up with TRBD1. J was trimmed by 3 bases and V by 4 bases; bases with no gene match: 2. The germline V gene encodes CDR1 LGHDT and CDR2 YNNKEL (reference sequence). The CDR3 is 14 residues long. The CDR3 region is CASSPGQPNEKLFF. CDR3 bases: TGTGCCAGCAGCCCGGGACAGCCTAATGAAAAACTGTTTTTT.

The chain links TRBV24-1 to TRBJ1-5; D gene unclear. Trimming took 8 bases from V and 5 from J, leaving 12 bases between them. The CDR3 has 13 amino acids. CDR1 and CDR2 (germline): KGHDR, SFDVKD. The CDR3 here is CATMEGPDQPQHF. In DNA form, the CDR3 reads TGTGCCACCATGGAGGGCCCCGATCAGCCCCAGCATTTT.

The CDR3 reads CASSHTGPGAEAFF. The CDR3 DNA reads TGCGCCAGCAGCCACACAGGGCCCGGCGCTGAAGCTTTCTTT. The chain employs TRBV4-1 and TRBJ1-1; D is possibly TRBD1 (6 bases). The CDR3 totals 14 residues. Between the trimmed V and J ends, which lost 3 bases and 6 bases, there was a span of 14 bases. Germline assignment: CDR1 MGHRA and CDR2 YSYEKL.

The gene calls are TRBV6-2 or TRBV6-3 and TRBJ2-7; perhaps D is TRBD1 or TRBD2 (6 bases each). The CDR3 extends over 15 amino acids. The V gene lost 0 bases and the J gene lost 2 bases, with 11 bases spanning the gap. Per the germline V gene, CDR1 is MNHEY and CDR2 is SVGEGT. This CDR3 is CASSYSRGRTYEQYF. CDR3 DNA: TGTGCCAGCAGTTACTCTAGGGGGAGGACCTACGAGCAGTACTTC.

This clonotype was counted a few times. The CDR3 region is CSALRTEAFF. Here the CDR3 DNA reads TGCAGCGCCCTGCGTACTGAAGCTTTCTTT. This chain links TRBV29-1 with TRBJ1-1, with D unresolved. V lost 7 bases and J 5 bases, leaving 8 bases between the germline ends. Germline V lookup: CDR1 SQVTM, CDR2 ANQGSEA. The CDR3 contains 10 residues.

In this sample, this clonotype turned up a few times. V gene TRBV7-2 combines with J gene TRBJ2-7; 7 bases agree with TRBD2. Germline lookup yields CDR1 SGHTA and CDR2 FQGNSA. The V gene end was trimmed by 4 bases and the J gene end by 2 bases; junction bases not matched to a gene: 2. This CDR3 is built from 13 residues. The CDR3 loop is CASSSRGAYEQYF. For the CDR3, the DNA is TGTGCCAGCAGCTCCCGGGGGGCCTACGAGCAGTACTTC. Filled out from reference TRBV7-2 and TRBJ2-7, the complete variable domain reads GAGVSQSPSNKVTEKGKDVELRCDPISGHTALYWYRQSLGQGLEFLIYFQGNSAPDKSGLPSDRFSAERTGGSVSTLTIQRTQQEDSAVYLCASSSRGAYEQYFGPGTRLTVT.

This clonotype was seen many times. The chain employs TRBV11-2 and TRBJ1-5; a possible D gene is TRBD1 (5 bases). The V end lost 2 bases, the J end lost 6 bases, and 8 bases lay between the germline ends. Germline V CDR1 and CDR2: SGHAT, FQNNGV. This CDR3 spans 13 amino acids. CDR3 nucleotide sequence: TGTGCCAGCAGCTTACAGGGAAGTCAGCCCCAGCATTTT. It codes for CASSLQGSQPQHF.

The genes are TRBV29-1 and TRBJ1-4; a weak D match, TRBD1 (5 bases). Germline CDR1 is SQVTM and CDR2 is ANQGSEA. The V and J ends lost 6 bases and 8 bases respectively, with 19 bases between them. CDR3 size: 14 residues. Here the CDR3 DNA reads TGCAGCGTGGGAGGGGCCACCGAGCGGGAAAAACTGTTTTTT. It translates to CSVGGATEREKLFF.